This T cell receptor beta chain was recorded in a study of blood T cell repertoires in COVID-19 (dated by TCRdb to 2020 to 2021). Some background on the complete study: Samples covering the acute and convalescent phases of COVID-19 were provided by collaborators in the United States, Italy and Spain. The material from the prospective study consisted of cDNA or gDNA derived from T cells, B-cell-depleted T cells, or PBMCs. Sample metadata almost always included a de-identified subject ID, COVID-19 status, age in years and sex. The repertoires were released in a freely available public database intended as a resource for research on the immune response to SARS-CoV-2. Where HLA class I and class II types were available, the types were taken from metadata supplied by the sample provider, not from assay-based typing. Samples came from the ongoing ImmuneRACE study (first 160 participants) plus 1,254 subjects from 6 global collaborators. Deeply sampled blood TCRbeta repertoires from subjects exposed to, actively infected with, or recovered from COVID-19 were included in the dataset. General findings and caveats noted by the study authors: The quantity of clinical and demographic metadata differed by source and by participant and was supplied without curation.

The immunoSEQ Assay, a bias-controlled multiplex PCR, was used to amplify TCRbeta CDR3 regions from genomic DNA. In the original analysis: Within the assay, amplification of reference gene primers was used to estimate how many nucleated cells each sample contained. To quantify the absolute abundance of each unique TCRbeta CDR3 rearrangement, sequence reads were collapsed and filtered. Productive Simpson clonality was computed per sample as the square root of Simpson's diversity index over productive rearrangements. In its TCRdb copy, this immuneACCESS table keeps in-frame sequences only and misses some clones. Where compared with another copy, unresolved V genes explain less than half of these, and the others have no known cause. That table gives V, J and clone size, and the DNA gave D and trimming. The sample table records roughly 340,000 clones; around 91% of these occur just once. Around 3.5% of the sample goes to the ten largest clones.

A second Seattle source provided samples from volunteer blood donors who had recovered from COVID-19. Collaborating institutions collected whole blood in K2EDTA tubes following their own protocols. Collaborator samples were shipped for TCRbeta analysis as frozen whole blood, isolated PBMCs, or DNA extracted from either sample type. Cut back by 1 base and 7 bases, the V and J ends lie 17 bases apart. The CDR1 and CDR2 encoded by the germline V gene are LGHNA and YSLEER. Reading from cysteine to phenylalanine, the CDR3 counts 16 amino acids. Only the CDR3 DNA stays, 48 bases, in frame from base 1. This clone has a single count. Its specific antigen is unknown. The sample holds no much larger clone one base away, and base qualities are not on file.

Sequenced sample: peripheral blood. The receptor was isolated from a woman between 18 and 29 years old who had recovered from COVID-19. The sequence is built from TRBV4-3 and TRBJ1-5; no D gene call is confident. CDR3 reads: CASSQVAGRHNQPQHF. Read as DNA, the sequence is TGCGCCAGCAGCCAAGTTGCGGGGAGGCATAACCAGCCCCAGCATTTT.